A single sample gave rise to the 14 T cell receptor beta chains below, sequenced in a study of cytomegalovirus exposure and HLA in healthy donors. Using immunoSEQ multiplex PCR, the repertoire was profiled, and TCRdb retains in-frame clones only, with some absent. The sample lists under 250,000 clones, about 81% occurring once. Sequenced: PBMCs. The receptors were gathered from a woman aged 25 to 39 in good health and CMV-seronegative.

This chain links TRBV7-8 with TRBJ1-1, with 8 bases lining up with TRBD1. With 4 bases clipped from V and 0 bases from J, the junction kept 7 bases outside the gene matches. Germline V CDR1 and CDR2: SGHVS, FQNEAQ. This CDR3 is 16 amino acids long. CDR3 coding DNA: TGTGCCAGCAGCTCAACGACAGGGGACTTGAACACTGAAGCTTTCTTT. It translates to CASSSTTGDLNTEAFF. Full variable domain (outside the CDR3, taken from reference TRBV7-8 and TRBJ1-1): GAGVSQSPRYKVAKRGQDVALRCDPISGHVSLFWYQQALGQGPEFLTYFQNEAQLDKSGLPSDRFFAERPEGSVSTLKIQRTQQEDSAVYLCASSSTTGDLNTEAFFGQGTRLTVV.

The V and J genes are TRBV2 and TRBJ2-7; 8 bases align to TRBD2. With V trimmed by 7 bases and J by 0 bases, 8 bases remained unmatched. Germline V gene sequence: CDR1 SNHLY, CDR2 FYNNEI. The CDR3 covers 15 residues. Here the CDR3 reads CASTRGGTNSYEQYF. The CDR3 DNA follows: TGTGCCAGCACCCGGGGGGGGACTAACTCCTACGAGCAGTACTTC.

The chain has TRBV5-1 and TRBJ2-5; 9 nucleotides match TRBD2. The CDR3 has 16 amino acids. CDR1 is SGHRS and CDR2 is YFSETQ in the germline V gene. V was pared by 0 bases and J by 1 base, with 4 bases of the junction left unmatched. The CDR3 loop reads CASSLGATSGQETQYF. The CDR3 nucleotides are TGCGCCAGCAGCTTGGGTGCGACTAGCGGCCAAGAGACCCAGTACTTC.

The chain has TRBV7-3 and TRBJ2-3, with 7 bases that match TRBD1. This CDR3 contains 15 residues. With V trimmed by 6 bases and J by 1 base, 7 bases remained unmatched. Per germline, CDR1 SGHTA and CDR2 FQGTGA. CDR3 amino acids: CASRLTGTGTDTQYF. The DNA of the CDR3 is TGTGCCAGCAGACTCACCGGGACAGGCACAGATACGCAGTATTTT.

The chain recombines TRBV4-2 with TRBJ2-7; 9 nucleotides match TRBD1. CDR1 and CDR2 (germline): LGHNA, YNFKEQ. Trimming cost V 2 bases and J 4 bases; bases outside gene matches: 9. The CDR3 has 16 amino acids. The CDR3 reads CASSQKGGTGTYEQYF. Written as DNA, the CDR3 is TGTGCCAGCAGCCAAAAGGGTGGGACAGGGACGTACGAGCAGTACTTC.

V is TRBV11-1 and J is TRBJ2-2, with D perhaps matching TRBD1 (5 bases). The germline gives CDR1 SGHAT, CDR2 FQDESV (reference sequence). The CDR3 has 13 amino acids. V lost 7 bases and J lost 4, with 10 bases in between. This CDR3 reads CASKPRVTGELFF. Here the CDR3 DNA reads TGTGCCAGCAAACCCAGGGTCACCGGGGAGCTGTTTTTT.

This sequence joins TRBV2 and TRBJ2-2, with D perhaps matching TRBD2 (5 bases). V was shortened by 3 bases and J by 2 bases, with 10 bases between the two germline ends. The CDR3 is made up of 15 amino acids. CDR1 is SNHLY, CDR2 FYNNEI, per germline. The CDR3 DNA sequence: TGTGCCAGCAGTGAGCGGGTAACCAACACCGGGGAGCTGTTTTTT. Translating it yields CASSERVTNTGELFF. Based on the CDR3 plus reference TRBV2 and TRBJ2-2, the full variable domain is EPEVTQTPSHQVTQMGQEVILRCVPISNHLYFYWYRQILGQKVEFLVSFYNNEISEKSEIFDDQFSVERPDGSNFTLKIRSTKLEDSAMYFCASSERVTNTGELFFGEGSRLTVL.

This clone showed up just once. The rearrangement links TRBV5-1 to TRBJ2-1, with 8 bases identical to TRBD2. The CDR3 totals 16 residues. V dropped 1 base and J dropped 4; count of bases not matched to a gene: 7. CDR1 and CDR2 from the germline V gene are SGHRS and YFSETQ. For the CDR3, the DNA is TGCGCCAGCAGCTTGCCCCCCCGGGGGGGATACAATGAGCAGTTCTTC. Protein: CASSLPPRGGYNEQFF.

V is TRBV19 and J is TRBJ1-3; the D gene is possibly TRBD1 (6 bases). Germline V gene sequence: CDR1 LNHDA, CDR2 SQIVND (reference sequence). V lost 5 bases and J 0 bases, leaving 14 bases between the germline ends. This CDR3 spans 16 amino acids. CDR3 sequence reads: CASSFDRTSSGNTIYF. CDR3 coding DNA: TGTGCCAGTAGTTTCGACAGGACGAGCTCTGGAAACACCATATATTTT.

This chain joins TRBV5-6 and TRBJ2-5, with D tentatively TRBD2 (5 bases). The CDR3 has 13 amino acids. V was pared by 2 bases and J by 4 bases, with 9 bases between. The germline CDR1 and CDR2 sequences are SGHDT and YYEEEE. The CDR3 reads CASSFVGRETQYF. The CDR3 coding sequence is TGTGCCAGCAGCTTCGTAGGGAGAGAGACCCAGTACTTC.

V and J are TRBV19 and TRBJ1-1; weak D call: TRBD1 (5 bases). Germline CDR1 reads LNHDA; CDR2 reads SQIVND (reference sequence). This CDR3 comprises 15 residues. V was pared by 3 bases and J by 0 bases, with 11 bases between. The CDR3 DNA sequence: TGTGCCAGTAGTATGGGGGGTTCCATGAACACTGAAGCTTTCTTT. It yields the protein CASSMGGSMNTEAFF.

CDR3 sequence: CSVGTGASTDTQYF. The CDR3 region has the DNA TGCAGCGTGGGGACAGGGGCTAGCACAGATACGCAGTATTTT. V is TRBV29-1 and J is TRBJ2-3; 10 bases match TRBD1. The CDR3 sequence is 14 residues long. In germline, CDR1 is SQVTM, CDR2 ANQGSEA. V shed 6 bases, J shed 0 bases, and the junction held 3 bases outside the gene matches.

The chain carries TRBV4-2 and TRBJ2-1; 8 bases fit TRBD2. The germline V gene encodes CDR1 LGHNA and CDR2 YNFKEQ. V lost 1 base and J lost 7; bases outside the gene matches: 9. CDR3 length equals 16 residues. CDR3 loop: CASSQVGREGRNEQFF. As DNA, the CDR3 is TGTGCCAGCAGCCAAGTGGGACGGGAGGGCCGAAATGAGCAGTTCTTC.

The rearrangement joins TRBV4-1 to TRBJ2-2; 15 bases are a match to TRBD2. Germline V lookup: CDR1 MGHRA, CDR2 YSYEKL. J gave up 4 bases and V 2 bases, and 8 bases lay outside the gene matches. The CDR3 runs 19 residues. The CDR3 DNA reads TGCGCCAGCAGCCAAAGGGGACTAGCGGGAGGATCGAGCACCGGGGAGCTGTTTTTT. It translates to CASSQRGLAGGSSTGELFF.